This TCR beta chain comes out of a study of beta chain features in type 1 diabetes. Concerning this clone itself: Its antigen is not known.

The collection from each donor was one heparinised blood draw averaging approximately 110 mL. TCRB transcripts that were expressed got sequenced, as all of the isolated RNA had been reverse transcribed. TCRdb's table, derived via immunoSEQ multiplex PCR, lists solely in-frame clones and lacks some. The data show under 900,000 clones, around a sixth seen once. Study findings and constraints: Among patients with Type 1 diabetes, TCRB CDR3s were moderately but significantly shorter in every one of the four CD4+ subsets.

The CDR3 extends over 13 amino acids. The germline V and J ends were trimmed by 1 base and 10 bases, with 10 bases remaining between them. The germline gives CDR1 SEHNR, CDR2 FQNEAQ (reference sequence). The receptor was isolated from a woman between 18 and 30 years old in good health. The J gene is TRBJ1-4, the V gene TRBV7-9; D unclear. The specimen was naive CD4+ T cells from blood. The DNA of the CDR3 is TGTGCCAGCAGCTTAGTTGGCGATCCAAAACTGTTTTTT. Residues: CASSLVGDPKLFF.